The T cell receptor (beta chain) under discussion was sequenced for a study of cytomegalovirus exposure and HLA in healthy donors. Whole-study findings and limits: Rare sequences made up most TCRs, while some public TCRs were found in many donors. With later analysis, a missense DCLRE1C variant became linked to TCR beta V- and J-gene trimming. Productive status was seen about 87% or about 30% of the time for most TCR beta V segments in an earlier analysis. An analysis that was carried out later associated 15,000 to 20,000 TCR beta sequences with HLA alleles at 0.05 false discovery rate.

Researchers ran the PCR with 60 Vbeta and 13 Jbeta primers. Sequenced by immunoSEQ multiplex PCR; TCRdb stores in-frame clones only, minus some. The sample consists of around 190,000 clones, about 77% of them appearing once. As for this clone: Its target is not known.

The CDR3 sequence is 14 residues long. CDR1 is SGHDN and CDR2 is FVKESK in the germline V gene. J lost 5 bases, V lost 5 bases, and 7 bases had no gene match. Input material: PBMCs. The chain employs TRBV14 and TRBJ2-5, with 8 bases aligning to TRBD1. The TCR originated in a woman aged 25 to 39 in good health and CMV-seronegative. CDR3 amino acids: CASSIGTGKETQYF. The CDR3 DNA follows: TGTGCCAGCAGCATCGGGACAGGAAAGGAGACCCAGTACTTC.